This is a list of T cell receptor beta chains from one sample in a study. TCRdb reprocessed the 5' RACE reads with MiXCR, giving one entry per CDR3 protein. Among tens of thousands of distinct CDR3 sequences listed, 22% were seen once. The sequenced sample consisted of Tregs sorted from a lymph node. These receptors originate from a female donor with breast cancer. The CDR3 runs from the conserved cysteine through the conserved F or W. The D gene is left open where the match is weak. Some rows have no size entry. The others give once, few or many, or a class for an expanded clone.

many,TRBV4-2,TRBD2,CASSQGLAGETGELFF
medium-sized,TRBV4-2,.,CASGEDKTYEQYF
.,TRBV20-1,.,CSARATDTEAFF
many,TRBV7-2,.,CASSSNPQFGQPQHF
.,TRBV24-1,TRBD1,CATSDSAGGYSYNEQFF
many,TRBV7-8,TRBD2,CASSLILAGRFYEQYF
.,TRBV4-1,.,CASSQAGIYEQYF
.,TRBV18,TRBD1,CASSRGTDEKLFF
.,TRBV13,.,CASSPIARSNEQFF
.,TRBV20-1,.,CSASPSVLLEQYF
.,TRBV27,TRBD1,CASSLTGQGYFTSGYTF
.,TRBV20-1,.,CSAFNGYSGNTIYF
once,TRBV3-1,.,CASSRQGLRSSGLKGDTQYF
many,TRBV28,.,CASTVSTVGRNSPLHF
.,TRBV6-4,.,CASKTTGPYSYEQYF
once,TRBV9,TRBD2,CASSPRVSGSPYNEQFF
.,TRBV24-1,TRBD2,CATSDHSSGATYNEQFF
few,TRBV4-1,.,CASSQDPQPGVYF
.,TRBV9,TRBD2,CASSPAGFSYEQYF
few,TRBV9,TRBD2,CASSALAGGSPRYNEQFF
.,TRBV5-1,.,CASSLGTENTEAFF
many,TRBV10-1,TRBD1,CASSELGQGSGEQFF
.,TRBV6-5,.,CASSYGRARSTEAFF
many,TRBV27,TRBD1,CASSLDRGLHEQYF
many,TRBV4-1,TRBD2,CASSEAGVRETQYF
few,TRBV4-1,.,CASSQELRDSNQPQHF
many,TRBV4-2,TRBD2,CASSQDTSGSTDTQYF
few,TRBV5-1,TRBD1,CASSVSWDRTYEQYF
.,TRBV9,.,CASSLLQGSSANTIYF
few,TRBV28,TRBD2,CASSLGLAGGGQAKNIQYF
many,TRBV4-1,.,CASSGVGELFF
.,TRBV9,.,CASSPTRLGHTQYF
many,TRBV6-1,.,CASNLTPFSGEAFF
.,TRBV6-5,TRBD1,CASRGQGYGNTIYF
.,TRBV24-1,TRBD1,CATSGGQGTEAFF
.,TRBV12-3/TRBV12-4,.,CASSPDSTNQPQHF
many,TRBV30,.,CAYSDNTGELFF
.,TRBV11-1,.,CASSHEGETQYF
medium-sized,TRBV4-1,.,CASSQDATSYNEQFF
many,TRBV12-3/TRBV12-4,.,CASSLSQGNYGYTF
.,TRBV9,.,CTSSVELTTDTQYF
many,TRBV4-1,TRBD1,CASSEGQALGDTEAFF
.,TRBV5-1,.,CASSLGQPSGNTIYF
once,TRBV10-2,TRBD2,CASSEWTSDPGELFF
.,TRBV30,.,CAWRYPQGNTEAFF